A single sample gave rise to the 32 T cell receptor beta chains below, sequenced in a study of PD-1 blockade in mismatch repair-deficient tumors. The assay was immunoSEQ multiplex PCR, and TCRdb's table has in-frame clones only and misses some. The sample gives under 150,000 clones, 88% of which show up once; about 10% is in the top ten. The source material was peripheral blood, sampled just over 70 weeks after starting pembrolizumab. The origin of the receptors is an adult with mismatch repair-deficient cancer.

The V gene is TRBV2, the J gene TRBJ2-4, with no clear D. With 7 bases removed from V and 0 bases from J, the gap between germline ends came to 10 bases. CDR3 length: 14 amino acids. Germline V gene data show CDR1 as SNHLY and CDR2 as FYNNEI. Here the CDR3 reads CASIERLAKNIQYF. CDR3 nucleotides: TGTGCCAGCATCGAACGCCTAGCCAAAAACATTCAGTACTTC. The whole variable domain, filled in from reference TRBV2 and TRBJ2-4, reads EPEVTQTPSHQVTQMGQEVILRCVPISNHLYFYWYRQILGQKVEFLVSFYNNEISEKSEIFDDQFSVERPDGSNFTLKIRSTKLEDSAMYFCASIERLAKNIQYFGAGTRLSVL.

This chain uses TRBV30 with TRBJ2-2; 9 nucleotides agree with TRBD2. Looked up from germline, CDR1 is GTSNPN and CDR2 is SVGIG (reference sequence). This CDR3 has 14 amino acids. The J segment lost 3 bases and the V segment lost 4 bases, leaving 3 bases of the junction unmatched. The CDR3 nucleotides are TGTGCCTGGATGAGCGGGAGGTACACCGGGGAGCTGTTTTTT. Translated: CAWMSGRYTGELFF.

The chain joins TRBV6-6 to TRBJ1-2, with D hard to call. Germline loops: CDR1 MNHNY, CDR2 SVGAGI (reference sequence). The CDR3 consists of 13 residues. The V end lost 2 bases, the J end lost 4 bases, and 8 bases lay between the germline ends. CDR3 sequence: CASSYKAAYGYTF. As DNA, the CDR3 is TGTGCCAGCAGTTACAAGGCCGCCTATGGCTACACCTTC.

The rearrangement uses TRBV5-8 and TRBJ2-3; TRBD2 agrees at 9 bases. V shed 3 bases and J 6 bases; nucleotides not matched to a gene: 8. This CDR3 is 15 amino acids long. The germline gives CDR1 SGHTS, CDR2 YDEGEE. DNA of the CDR3: TGTGCCAGCAGCTCCCGACTAGCGGTCGATGATACGCAGTATTTT. It codes for CASSSRLAVDDTQYF.

V gene TRBV9 combines with J gene TRBJ1-1; D is perhaps TRBD1 (5 bases). Trimming took 3 bases from V and 1 from J, leaving 13 bases between them. The CDR3 has 15 amino acids. CDR1 and CDR2 (germline): SGDLS, YYNGEE. CDR3 protein: CASSASGRSNTEAFF. The CDR3 DNA reads TGTGCCAGCAGCGCTTCGGGACGGTCGAACACTGAAGCTTTCTTT. The variable domain in full, completed from reference TRBV9 and TRBJ1-1, reads DSGVTQTPKHLITATGQRVTLRCSPRSGDLSVYWYQQSLDQGLQFLIQYYNGEERAKGNILERFSAQQFPDLHSELNLSSLELGDSALYFCASSASGRSNTEAFFGQGTRLTVV.

V and J are TRBV10-1 and TRBJ2-2; weak D call: TRBD2 (6 bases). Trimming stripped 5 bases from V and 4 bases from J, with 17 bases between. Germline V lookup: CDR1 WNHNN, CDR2 SYGVQD (reference sequence). The CDR3 runs 16 residues. DNA for the CDR3: TGCGCCAGCAGTAAGGTTAAAACCGGGGGCACCGGGGAGCTGTTTTTT. Its protein product is CASSKVKTGGTGELFF.

This chain joins TRBV4-1 and TRBJ2-5, with D unresolved. V lost 0 bases and J lost 5, with 10 bases in between. Per germline, CDR1 MGHRA and CDR2 YSYEKL. This CDR3 spans 14 amino acids. CDR3 in amino acids: CASSQDLASETQYF. DNA for the CDR3: TGCGCCAGCAGCCAAGATCTCGCCTCGGAGACCCAGTACTTC.

The CDR3 spells CSVEATAATGGGTQYF. The CDR3 bases are TGCAGCGTTGAAGCCACGGCGGCTACCGGGGGTGGGACCCAGTACTTC. The J gene is TRBJ2-5, the V gene TRBV29-1; possible D gene TRBD2, 6 bases. The V gene lost 1 base and the J gene lost 7 bases, with 22 bases spanning the gap. The germline gives CDR1 SQVTM, CDR2 ANQGSEA. This CDR3 comprises 16 residues.

This chain connects TRBV4-3 to TRBJ1-1; maybe TRBD1 (5 bases). The CDR3 is 13 residues long. V was clipped by 4 bases and J by 0 bases, with 6 bases between them. Germline CDR1 is LGHNA and CDR2 is YSLEER. The CDR3, as DNA: TGCGCCAGCAGCCGACAGCTGAACACTGAAGCTTTCTTT. Its translation is CASSRQLNTEAFF.

J is TRBJ2-5 and V is TRBV4-1, with unresolved D. CDR1 is MGHRA and CDR2 is YSYEKL in the germline V gene. The CDR3 contains 17 residues. V was pared by 0 bases and J by 0 bases, with 14 bases between. The CDR3 region is CASSQEKSGAYQETQYF. CDR3 in DNA: TGCGCCAGCAGCCAAGAAAAGTCCGGAGCGTACCAAGAGACCCAGTACTTC.

This rearrangement joins TRBV29-1 to TRBJ1-1, with a tentative D call TRBD1 (5 bases). CDR3 length: 13 residues. V lost 6 bases and J 1 base, leaving 12 bases between the germline ends. Germline assignment: CDR1 SQVTM and CDR2 ANQGSEA. The CDR3 region is CSVRGEPNTEAFF. The DNA for the CDR3 is TGCAGCGTGCGGGGGGAGCCGAACACTGAAGCTTTCTTT.

This chain links TRBV4-2 with TRBJ1-2, with 9 nucleotides matching TRBD1. The CDR3 is made up of 15 amino acids. Germline V lookup: CDR1 LGHNA, CDR2 YNFKEQ. V shed 1 base and J 8 bases; nucleotides not matched to a gene: 8. This CDR3 is CASSQGTGQGRGYTF. CDR3 nucleotide sequence: TGTGCCAGCAGCCAAGGAACGGGACAGGGTCGAGGCTACACCTTC.

The chain links TRBV6-5 to TRBJ2-7; D might be TRBD1 or TRBD2, each matching 6 bases. V lost 1 base and J lost 4, with 17 bases in between. The CDR3 length is 16 residues. CDR1 is MNHEY and CDR2 is SVGAGI in the germline V gene. For the CDR3, the DNA is TGTGCCAGCAGTTACTACCCTCCACAGGGAGGATACGAGCAGTACTTC. Its translation: CASSYYPPQGGYEQYF.

V gene TRBV7-8 combines with J gene TRBJ2-7; TRBD1 or TRBD2 may be the D gene (6 bases each). Germline V gives CDR1 SGHVS, CDR2 FQNEAQ. This CDR3 is built from 13 residues. The V and J ends lost 9 bases and 3 bases respectively, with 15 bases between them. CDR3 sequence reads: CASRGRGLYEQYF. The CDR3 bases are TGTGCCAGTCGCGGCCGGGGGCTCTACGAGCAGTACTTC.

V and J are TRBV29-1 and TRBJ2-3; no clear D. V was pared by 4 bases and J by 4 bases, with 12 bases between. CDR3 size: 13 residues. CDR1 and CDR2 from the germline V gene are SQVTM and ANQGSEA. CDR3 in DNA: TGCAGCGTTGTACAAGGTGGGCCAGATACGCAGTATTTT. Translated: CSVVQGGPDTQYF.

The chain joins TRBV7-3 to TRBJ1-2; TRBD1 matches at 8 bases. V was clipped by 4 bases and J by 6 bases; unmatched bases: 7. The germline gives CDR1 SGHTA, CDR2 FQGTGA. CDR3 length: 14 residues. The CDR3 sequence is CASSSSRGRNGYTF. The CDR3 region has the DNA TGTGCCAGCAGCTCAAGCAGGGGGCGGAATGGCTACACCTTC.

V is TRBV6-5 and J is TRBJ2-2; D possibly uses TRBD1 or TRBD2 (5 bases each). The CDR3 extends over 16 amino acids. With 2 bases removed from V and 0 bases from J, the gap between germline ends came to 10 bases. Per the germline V gene, CDR1 is MNHEY and CDR2 is SVGAGI. The CDR3 spells CASSYVGTTNTGELFF. The CDR3 nucleotides read TGTGCCAGCAGTTACGTCGGGACCACGAACACCGGGGAGCTGTTTTTT.

The chain links TRBV5-4 to TRBJ1-3; D may be TRBD1 (5 bases). Germline CDR1 and CDR2: SGHNT and YYREEE (reference sequence). The germline V and J ends were trimmed by 4 bases and 0 bases, with 11 bases remaining between them. The CDR3 length is 15 residues. DNA for the CDR3: TGTGCCAGCAGCCAGATGACAGACTCTGGAAACACCATATATTTT. It codes for CASSQMTDSGNTIYF.

The rearrangement links TRBV4-1 to TRBJ2-2; D gene ambiguous. This CDR3 is built from 13 residues. Germline CDR1 and CDR2: MGHRA and YSYEKL. The V end lost 2 bases, the J end lost 7 bases, and 8 bases lay between the germline ends. CDR3 nucleotide sequence: TGCGCCAGCAGCCAATCATACTTCGGGGAGCTGTTTTTT. Translating it yields CASSQSYFGELFF.

This rearrangement joins TRBV7-9 to TRBJ1-5; TRBD1 agrees at 12 bases. There are 15 residues in the CDR3. V lost 4 bases, J lost 4 bases, and 2 bases stayed unmatched. Per the germline V gene, CDR1 is SEHNR and CDR2 is FQNEAQ (reference sequence). The CDR3 DNA reads as TGTGCCAGCAGCTCGGGACAGGGGGCGAATCAGCCCCAGCATTTT. It translates to CASSSGQGANQPQHF.

This chain links TRBV9 with TRBJ2-1; 7 nucleotides line up with TRBD2. The CDR3 has 15 amino acids. V shed 0 bases and J 7 bases; nucleotides not matched to a gene: 7. Germline V CDR1 and CDR2: SGDLS, YYNGEE. The CDR3 nucleotides read TGTGCCAGCAGCGTAGGTTTGGGGCGGGGGAATGAGCAGTTCTTC. Amino acid sequence: CASSVGLGRGNEQFF. Complete variable domain (other parts from reference TRBV9 and TRBJ2-1): DSGVTQTPKHLITATGQRVTLRCSPRSGDLSVYWYQQSLDQGLQFLIQYYNGEERAKGNILERFSAQQFPDLHSELNLSSLELGDSALYFCASSVGLGRGNEQFFGPGTRLTVL.

The gene calls are TRBV19 and TRBJ1-1, with D perhaps matching TRBD1 (5 bases). V was trimmed by 1 base and J by 4 bases, leaving 10 bases between them. The CDR3 extends over 14 amino acids. Germline CDR1 and CDR2: LNHDA and SQIVND (reference sequence). The CDR3 reads CASSIGGASTEAFF. The CDR3 nucleotides are TGTGCCAGTAGTATAGGCGGGGCAAGCACTGAAGCTTTCTTT. The variable domain in full, with the rest retrieved from reference TRBV19 and TRBJ1-1, is DGGITQSPKYLFRKEGQNVTLSCEQNLNHDAMYWYRQDPGQGLRLIYYSQIVNDFQKGDIAEGYSVSREKKESFPLTVTSAQKNPTAFYLCASSIGGASTEAFFGQGTRLTVV.

This sequence joins TRBV11-3 and TRBJ2-5, with D possibly matching TRBD1 (6 bases). Between the trimmed V and J ends, which lost 0 bases and 6 bases, there was a span of 11 bases. The germline gives CDR1 SGHNT, CDR2 YENEEA. CDR3 length: 14 residues. The CDR3 nucleotides are TGTGCCAGCAGCTTAGATGCAGGGGTAAAGACCCAGTACTTC. It codes for CASSLDAGVKTQYF. Variable domain in full (rest from reference TRBV11-3 and TRBJ2-5): EAGVVQSPRYKIIEKKQPVAFWCNPISGHNTLYWYLQNLGQGPELLIRYENEEAVDDSQLPKDRFSAERLKGVDSTLKIQPAELGDSAVYLCASSLDAGVKTQYFGPGTRLLVL.

The rearrangement uses TRBV19 and TRBJ2-3, with D unresolved. The CDR3 loop spans 13 amino acids. CDR1 is LNHDA and CDR2 is SQIVND in the germline V gene (reference sequence). The V end was cut by 1 base, the J end by 2 bases, with 4 bases between. CDR3 sequence: CASSIGTTDTQYF. The CDR3 nucleotides read TGTGCCAGTAGTATAGGGACCACAGATACGCAGTATTTT.

The chain couples TRBV12-1 to TRBJ2-7; TRBD1 was called by the table and not checked on the DNA. TRBV12-1 is reported as a pseudogene. CDR3 length: 13 residues. This chain's CDR3 is CASSSGHNYEQYF. The CDR3 DNA reads as TGTGCCAGCAGCTCCGGACACAACTACGAGCAGTACTTC.

J is TRBJ2-1 and V is TRBV11-2; a possible D gene is TRBD1 (6 bases). V lost 5 bases and J lost 6, with 11 bases in between. The CDR3 has 13 amino acids. Germline loops: CDR1 SGHAT, CDR2 FQNNGV. The CDR3 here is CASSTQQGNEQFF. DNA of the CDR3: TGTGCCAGCAGCACCCAACAGGGCAATGAGCAGTTCTTC.

This chain uses TRBV7-8 with TRBJ2-3; the match to TRBD1 covers 8 bases. The CDR3 is 16 residues long. Germline lookup yields CDR1 SGHVS and CDR2 FQNEAQ. V dropped 2 bases and J dropped 8; count of bases not matched to a gene: 12. In DNA, the CDR3 is TGTGCCAGCAGCTTAACTTCAGGACAGGGTAGTATTACGCAGTATTTT. Encoded protein: CASSLTSGQGSITQYF.

In DNA, the CDR3 is TGTGCCAGTAGTATAGTGGTCGGGACGTTGGCCGAGCAGTACTTC. Its protein product is CASSIVVGTLAEQYF. This chain connects TRBV19 to TRBJ2-7; D tentatively fits TRBD1 or TRBD2 (5 bases each). Germline CDR1 and CDR2: LNHDA and SQIVND (reference sequence). With 1 base removed from V and 6 bases from J, the gap between germline ends came to 16 bases. This CDR3 has 15 residues.

The chain employs TRBV15 and TRBJ2-7; 7 bases are shared with TRBD1. The CDR3 extends over 14 amino acids. The J segment lost 3 bases and the V segment lost 5 bases, leaving 7 bases of the junction unmatched. Germline V gives CDR1 LNHNV, CDR2 YYDKDF (reference sequence). The CDR3 DNA is TGTGCCACCAGCGAGGGACAGTTCGGCTACGAGCAGTACTTC. It is translated as CATSEGQFGYEQYF. The complete variable domain, with remaining parts taken from reference TRBV15 and TRBJ2-7, reads DAMVIQNPRYQVTQFGKPVTLSCSQTLNHNVMYWYQQKSSQAPKLLFHYYDKDFNNEADTPDNFQSRRPNTSFCFLDIRSPGLGDTAMYLCATSEGQFGYEQYFGPGTRLTVT.

This clone has only a few counts. This chain joins TRBV28 and TRBJ2-1; 12 bases are a match to TRBD2. V gave up 6 bases and J gave up 9 bases; unmatched junction bases: 9. This CDR3 has 15 residues. Germline V lookup: CDR1 MDHEN, CDR2 SYDVKM. In nucleotides, the CDR3 is TGTGCCAGCAGCCTGGCGACTAGCGGGAGACGTGAGCAGTTCTTC. This encodes CASSLATSGRREQFF.

This clone was detected once. V usage is TRBV5-1 and J usage is TRBJ2-7, with D perhaps TRBD1 (6 bases). CDR3 size: 16 residues. The V gene lost 1 base and the J gene lost 4 bases, with 18 bases spanning the gap. The germline gives CDR1 SGHRS, CDR2 YFSETQ. CDR3 in amino acids: CASSLSGHLAEYEQYF. The CDR3, as DNA: TGCGCCAGCAGCTTGTCGGGACACCTCGCAGAATACGAGCAGTACTTC.

The gene calls are TRBV9 and TRBJ2-3; D gene unclear. Germline V gene data show CDR1 as SGDLS and CDR2 as YYNGEE. The V gene lost 3 bases and the J gene lost 2 bases, with 10 bases spanning the gap. The CDR3 contains 14 residues. CDR3 nucleotide sequence: TGTGCCAGCAGCGCCATTAGTTACACAGATACGCAGTATTTT. It codes for CASSAISYTDTQYF. Using reference TRBV9 and TRBJ2-3 for the parts outside the CDR3, the full variable domain is DSGVTQTPKHLITATGQRVTLRCSPRSGDLSVYWYQQSLDQGLQFLIQYYNGEERAKGNILERFSAQQFPDLHSELNLSSLELGDSALYFCASSAISYTDTQYFGPGTRLTVL.